This T cell receptor (beta chain) was captured by sequencing in a study of technical replicates of blood from a handful of donors. Here immunoSEQ multiplex PCR was the method, and the copy in TCRdb shows in-frame clones only, minus some. The sample has roughly 93,000 clones, 90% to 96% seen once. The CDR3 sequence is 16 residues long. V lost 0 bases, J lost 4 bases, and 3 bases stayed unmatched. The V gene's germline CDR1 is MNHEY and CDR2 SMNVEV (reference sequence). The clonotype originates from a human donor in good health. V and J are TRBV27 and TRBJ2-1; TRBD2 agrees at 10 bases. The sample was T cells isolated from PBMCs. CDR3 sequence (DNA): TGTGCCAGCAGTTTATCTAGCGGGAGGACTTACAATGAGCAGTTCTTC. Protein: CASSLSSGRTYNEQFF.